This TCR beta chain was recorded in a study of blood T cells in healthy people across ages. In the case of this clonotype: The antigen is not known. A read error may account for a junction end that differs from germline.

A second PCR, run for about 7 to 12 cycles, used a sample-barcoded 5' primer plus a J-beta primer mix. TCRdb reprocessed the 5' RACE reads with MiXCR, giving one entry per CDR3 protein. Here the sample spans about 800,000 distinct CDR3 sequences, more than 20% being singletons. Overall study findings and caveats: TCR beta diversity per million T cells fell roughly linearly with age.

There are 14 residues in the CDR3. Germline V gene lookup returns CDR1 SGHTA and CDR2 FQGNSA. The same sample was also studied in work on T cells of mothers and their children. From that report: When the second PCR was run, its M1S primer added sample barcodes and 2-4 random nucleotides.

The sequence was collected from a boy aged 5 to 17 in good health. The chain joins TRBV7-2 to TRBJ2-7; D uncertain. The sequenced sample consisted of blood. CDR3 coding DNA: TGTGCCGGCAGCTTAGATCCCCAGACATACGAGCAGTACTTC. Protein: CAGSLDPQTYEQYF. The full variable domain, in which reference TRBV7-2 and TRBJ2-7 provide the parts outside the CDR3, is GAGVSQSPSNKVTEKGKDVELRCDPISGHTALYWYRQSLGQGLEFLIYFQGNSAPDKSGLPSDRFSAERTGGSVSTLTIQRTQQEDSAVYLCAGSLDPQTYEQYFGPGTRLTVT.